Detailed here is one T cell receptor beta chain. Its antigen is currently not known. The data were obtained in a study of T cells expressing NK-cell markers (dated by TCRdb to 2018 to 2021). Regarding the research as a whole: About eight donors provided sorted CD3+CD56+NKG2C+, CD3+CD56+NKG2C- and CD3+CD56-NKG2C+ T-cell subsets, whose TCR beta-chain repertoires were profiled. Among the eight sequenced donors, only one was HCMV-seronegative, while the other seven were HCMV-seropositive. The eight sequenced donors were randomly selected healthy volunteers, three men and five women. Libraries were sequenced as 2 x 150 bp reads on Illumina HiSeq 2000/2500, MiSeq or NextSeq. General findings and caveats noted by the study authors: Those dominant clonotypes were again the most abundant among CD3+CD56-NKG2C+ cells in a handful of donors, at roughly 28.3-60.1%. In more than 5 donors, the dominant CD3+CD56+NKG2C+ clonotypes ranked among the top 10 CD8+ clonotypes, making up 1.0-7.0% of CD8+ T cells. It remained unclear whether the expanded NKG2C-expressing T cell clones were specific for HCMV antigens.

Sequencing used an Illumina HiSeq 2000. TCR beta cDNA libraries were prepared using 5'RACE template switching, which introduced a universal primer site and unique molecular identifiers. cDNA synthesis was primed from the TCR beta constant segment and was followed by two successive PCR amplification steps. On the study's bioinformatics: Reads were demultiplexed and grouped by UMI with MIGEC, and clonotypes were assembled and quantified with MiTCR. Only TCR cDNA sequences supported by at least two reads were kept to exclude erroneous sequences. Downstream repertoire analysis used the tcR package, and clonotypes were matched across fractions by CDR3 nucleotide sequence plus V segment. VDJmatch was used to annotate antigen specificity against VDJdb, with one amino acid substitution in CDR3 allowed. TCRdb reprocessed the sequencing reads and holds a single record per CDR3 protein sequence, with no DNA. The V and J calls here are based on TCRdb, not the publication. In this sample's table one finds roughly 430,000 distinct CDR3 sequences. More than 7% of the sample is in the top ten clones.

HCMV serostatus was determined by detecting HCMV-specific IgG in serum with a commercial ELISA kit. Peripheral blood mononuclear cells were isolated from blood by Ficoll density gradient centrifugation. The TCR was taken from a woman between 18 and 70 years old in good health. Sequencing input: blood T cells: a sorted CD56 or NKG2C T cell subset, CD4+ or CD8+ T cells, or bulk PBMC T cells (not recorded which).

CDR3 reads: CASTLSANNEQFF. The rearranged segments are TRBV12-3 or TRBV12-4 and TRBJ2-1. The CDR3 runs 13 residues from the cysteine to the phenylalanine. There is no recorded DNA.